This T cell receptor (beta chain) was obtained from a study of blood T cell repertoires in COVID-19. Background on the study: Researchers got acute and convalescent COVID-19 samples from the United States, Italy and Spain. T cells, B-cell-depleted T cells, or PBMCs supplied cDNA or gDNA.

Patients in Seattle were enrolled during active infection, then followed longitudinally. The V gene's germline CDR1 is LGHNA and CDR2 YSLEER. V was clipped by 0 bases and J by 6 bases; unmatched bases: 8. The CDR3 length is 16 residues. Using immunoSEQ multiplex PCR, the repertoire was profiled, and TCRdb retains in-frame clones only, with some absent. The repertoire holds approximately 150,000 clones, with more than 85% as singletons. The sequenced material came from peripheral blood. The receptor was derived from a woman older than 75 with COVID-19, enrolled during active disease. This rearrangement joins TRBV4-3 to TRBJ2-7; the match to TRBD2 covers 10 bases. Here the CDR3 DNA reads TGCGCCAGCAGCCAAGATAGCCTAGCGGGAGTCTCCGAGCAGTACTTC. This gives the protein CASSQDSLAGVSEQYF.